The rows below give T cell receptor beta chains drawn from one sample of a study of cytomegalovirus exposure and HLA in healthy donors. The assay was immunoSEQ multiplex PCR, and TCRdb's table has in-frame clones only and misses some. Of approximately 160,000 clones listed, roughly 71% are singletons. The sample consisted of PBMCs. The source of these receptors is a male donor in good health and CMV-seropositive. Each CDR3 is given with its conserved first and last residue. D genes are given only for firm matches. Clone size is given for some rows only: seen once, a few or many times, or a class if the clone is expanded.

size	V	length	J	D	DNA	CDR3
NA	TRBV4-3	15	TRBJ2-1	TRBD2	TGCGCCAGCAGCTACTTAGCGGGGGGCCGCAATGAGCAGTTCTTC	CASSYLAGGRNEQFF
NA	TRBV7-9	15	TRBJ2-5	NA	TGTTCCAGCACCCTCCCTTTAGGGGGCCAAGAGACCCAGTACTTC	CSSTLPLGGQETQYF
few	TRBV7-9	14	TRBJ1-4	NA	TGTGCCAGCAGCTCCAAAGGGGGACGGGAAAAACTGTTTTTT	CASSSKGGREKLFF
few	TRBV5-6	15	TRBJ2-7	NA	TGTGCCAGCAGCTTGGGGGAGGTACGGGGGAACGAGCAGTACTTC	CASSLGEVRGNEQYF
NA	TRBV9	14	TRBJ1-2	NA	TGTGCCAGCAGCGCGAGATCAGGGGTTTATGGCTACACCTTC	CASSARSGVYGYTF
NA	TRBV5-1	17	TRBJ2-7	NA	TGCGCCAGCAGCTTGGGGCCAGTTACAGGGCCAACGTGCGAGCAGTACTTC	CASSLGPVTGPTCEQYF
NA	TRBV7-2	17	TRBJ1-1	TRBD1	TGTGCCAGCAGCTTAACACCAATGACAGGGGGTAACCCTGAAGCTTTCTTT	CASSLTPMTGGNPEAFF
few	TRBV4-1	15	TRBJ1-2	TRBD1	TGCGCCAGCAGCCCCAGACAGGGTAGCGACTATGGCTACACCTTC	CASSPRQGSDYGYTF
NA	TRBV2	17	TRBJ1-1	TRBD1	TGTGCCAGCAGTTTCCGGGACAGGGGAATTGGAAATACTGAAGCTTTCTTT	CASSFRDRGIGNTEAFF
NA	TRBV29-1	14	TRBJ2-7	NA	TGCAGCGTCAATGACGGGGGGCAATCCTACGAGCAGTACTTC	CSVNDGGQSYEQYF
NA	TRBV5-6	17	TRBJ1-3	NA	TGTGCCAGCAGCGGCCCGACAGGACTCGTCCCTGGAAACACCATATATTTT	CASSGPTGLVPGNTIYF
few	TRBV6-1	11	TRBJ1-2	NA	TGTGCCAGCAGCGAGGGAGATGGCTACACCTTC	CASSEGDGYTF
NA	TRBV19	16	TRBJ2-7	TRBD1	TGTGCCAGTAGTACGCCCAGGGACAGGGGATCCTACGAGCAGTACTTC	CASSTPRDRGSYEQYF
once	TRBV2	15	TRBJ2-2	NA	TGTGCCAGCAGTGATTGGAGGGGGAACACCGGGGAGCTGTTTTTT	CASSDWRGNTGELFF
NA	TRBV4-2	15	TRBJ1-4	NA	TGTGCCAGCAGCCATCAACAGGGCCCTAATGAAAAACTGTTTTTT	CASSHQQGPNEKLFF
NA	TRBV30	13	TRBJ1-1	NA	TGTGCCTGGAGTGTACGACGGGACACTGAAGCTTTCTTT	CAWSVRRDTEAFF
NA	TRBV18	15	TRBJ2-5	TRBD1	TGTGCCAGCTCACCCCGACAGGGAATACAAGAGACCCAGTACTTC	CASSPRQGIQETQYF
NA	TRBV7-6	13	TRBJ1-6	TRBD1	TGTGCCAGCGGGACAGGGGTAAATTCACCCCTCCACTTT	CASGTGVNSPLHF
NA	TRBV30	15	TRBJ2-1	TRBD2	TGTGCCTGGGACCTTAGCGGGGGGGCTGGCAATGAGCAGTTCTTC	CAWDLSGGAGNEQFF
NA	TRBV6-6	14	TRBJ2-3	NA	TGTGCCAGCAGTTCTCGGACAGCAAGCGATACGCAGTATTTT	CASSSRTASDTQYF
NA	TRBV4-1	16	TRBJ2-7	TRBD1	TGCGCCAGCAGCCCACAAGCCGGGACAGGGGCCTACGAGCAGTACTTC	CASSPQAGTGAYEQYF
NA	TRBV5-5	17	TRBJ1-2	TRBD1	TGTGCCAGCAGCTCGACAGGGGGCCAACCAAAAGGCTATGGCTACACCTTC	CASSSTGGQPKGYGYTF
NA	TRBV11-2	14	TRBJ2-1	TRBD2	TGTGCCAGCAGCTTAGAGCGGCTAGCGGGGGAGCAGTTCTTC	CASSLERLAGEQFF